Presented here are 8 T cell receptor beta chains from one specimen sequenced in a study of T cell repertoires in cytomegalovirus infection. Using its own MiXCR run on the reads, TCRdb lists one record per CDR3 protein. The data hold under 350,000 distinct CDR3 sequences, with about 8.8% observed a single time. The sample comprised PBMCs. These receptors were obtained from a human donor in good health (CMV status not recorded). Some clones in this sample may be carry-over from other donors' samples.

Regarding this clonotype: Germline and junction disagree at one end, which may indicate a read error. The chain couples TRBV7-7 to TRBJ2-2, with D hard to call. In germline, CDR1 is SSHAT, CDR2 FNYEAQ (reference sequence). The CDR3 has 14 residues. The CDR3 loop reads CASSPEVNTGELFF. CDR3 nucleotides: TGTGCTAGCAGCCCAGAGGTGAACACCGGGGAGCTGTTTTTT.

Ten or more counts support this clonotype. This chain connects TRBV28 to TRBJ1-5, with 7 positions matching TRBD1. Germline V lookup: CDR1 MDHEN, CDR2 SYDVKM. The CDR3 totals 15 residues. V dropped 5 bases and J dropped 0; count of bases not matched to a gene: 4. CDR3 sequence (DNA): TGTGCCAGCAGTACACAGGGGATTAGCAATCAGCCCCAGCATTTT. Translated, it gives CASSTQGISNQPQHF.

The J gene is TRBJ2-6, the V gene TRBV19, with D possibly TRBD2 on 5 matching bases. Germline V CDR1 and CDR2: LNHDA, SQIVND (reference sequence). Trimming shortened V by 8 bases and J by 2 bases, and 13 bases separated the two germline ends. This CDR3 region has 15 residues. This CDR3 is CASREGVTGANVLTF. The CDR3 DNA is TGTGCCAGTCGAGAGGGTGTAACTGGGGCCAACGTCCTGACTTTC.

This clonotype showed up many times. This sequence joins TRBV7-2 and TRBJ2-2, with D unresolved. CDR3 size: 16 residues. CDR1 and CDR2 from the germline V gene are SGHTA and FQGNSA. Trimming took off 0 bases at V and 3 bases at J, with 11 bases between the two ends. CDR3 sequence: CASSLAPHLYTGELFF. Written as DNA, the CDR3 is TGTGCCAGCAGCTTAGCGCCGCACTTATACACCGGGGAGCTGTTTTTT. The full variable domain, rest sourced from reference TRBV7-2 and TRBJ2-2, is GAGVSQSPSNKVTEKGKDVELRCDPISGHTALYWYRQSLGQGLEFLIYFQGNSAPDKSGLPSDRFSAERTGGSVSTLTIQRTQQEDSAVYLCASSLAPHLYTGELFFGEGSRLTVL.

This clonotype appeared many times. This rearrangement joins TRBV6-2 or TRBV6-3 to TRBJ2-3, with D perhaps TRBD2 (5 bases). Looked up from germline, CDR1 is MNHEY and CDR2 is SVGEGT. V was pared by 7 bases and J by 3 bases, with 11 bases between. The CDR3 extends over 13 amino acids. The DNA for the CDR3 is TGTGCCAGCAACGACCGGGGTACAGATACGCAGTATTTT. Protein product: CASNDRGTDTQYF.

This clonotype was counted only a few times. The chain recombines TRBV28 with TRBJ2-1, with 9 bases aligning to TRBD1. V lost 5 bases to trimming and J lost 5 bases; unmatched junction nucleotides: 10. This CDR3 comprises 16 residues. Germline V CDR1 and CDR2: MDHEN, SYDVKM. The chain's CDR3 is CASSVLGQGIDNEQFF. As DNA, the CDR3 is TGTGCCAGCAGTGTGCTGGGACAGGGAATCGACAATGAGCAGTTCTTC.

The J gene is TRBJ1-2, the V gene TRBV29-1; D not certain. This CDR3 has 12 amino acids. V gave up 7 bases and J gave up 4 bases, with 13 bases separating them. In germline, CDR1 is SQVTM, CDR2 ANQGSEA. The CDR3 region has the DNA TGCAGCGGTCAGGACGGATTCTATGGCTACACCTTC. Protein: CSGQDGFYGYTF.

This clonotype was picked up many times. The chain has TRBV12-3 or TRBV12-4 and TRBJ2-3; D gene ambiguous. The CDR3 spans 16 residues. V lost 0 bases and J 0 bases, leaving 10 bases between the germline ends. The CDR3 nucleotides read TGTGCCAGCAGTTTAGCGCTTTGGGTGAGCACAGATACGCAGTATTTT. Translated, it gives CASSLALWVSTDTQYF.